One and the same sample provided the 26 T cell receptor beta chains below, sequenced in a study of cytomegalovirus exposure and HLA in healthy donors. The study ran its PCR with 60 Vbeta and 13 Jbeta primers. The table came from immunoSEQ multiplex PCR; TCRdb's copy has only in-frame clones and leaves some out. The sample records approximately 250,000 clones, about 88% being singletons. The sequencing input was PBMCs. These receptors were collected from a girl aged 2 to 9 in good health and CMV-seronegative.

This chain links TRBV27 with TRBJ2-7; 9 positions agree with TRBD1. The CDR3 length is 16 residues. J was trimmed by 0 bases and V by 5 bases; bases with no gene match: 8. Germline V gives CDR1 MNHEY, CDR2 SMNVEV (reference sequence). The CDR3 nucleotides are TGTGCCAGCAGTGGAACCGGGACAGGGCCCTCCTACGAGCAGTACTTC. Protein product: CASSGTGTGPSYEQYF.

The chain links TRBV6-6 to TRBJ1-5, with D unresolved. Trimming pared 6 bases from V and 3 bases from J, leaving 18 bases between. The germline CDR1 and CDR2 sequences are MNHNY and SVGAGI (reference sequence). The CDR3 covers 16 residues. The DNA for the CDR3 is TGTGCCAGCAGCCCCTTCGTGTCCGGGAACAATCAGCCCCAGCATTTT. It encodes CASSPFVSGNNQPQHF.

This rearrangement joins TRBV7-9 to TRBJ1-1, with 7 bases aligning to TRBD1. This CDR3 is built from 17 residues. The ends lost 5 bases at V and 1 base at J; junction bases unmatched: 13. Germline assignment: CDR1 SEHNR and CDR2 FQNEAQ (reference sequence). The chain's CDR3 is CASSTPLQGTPNTEAFF. For the CDR3, the DNA is TGTGCCAGCAGCACGCCACTACAGGGGACCCCGAACACTGAAGCTTTCTTT.

In this sample, this clone turned up a few times. The rearrangement uses TRBV7-6 and TRBJ2-7, with D possibly TRBD1 on 5 matching bases. The germline V gene has CDR1 SGHVS and CDR2 FNYEAQ. This CDR3 region has 13 residues. V shed 5 bases and J shed 3 bases, with 11 bases lying between them. The CDR3 coding sequence is TGTGCCAGCAGCACCGGACAAAGCTACGAGCAGTACTTC. Translating it yields CASSTGQSYEQYF.

This clone was seen once. This rearrangement joins TRBV7-6 to TRBJ2-7; D may be TRBD1 (6 bases). Germline CDR1 and CDR2: SGHVS and FNYEAQ. V was cut by 4 bases and J by 5 bases, with 18 bases left in between. This CDR3 contains 15 residues. The CDR3 reads CASSSARGKVDEQYF. The DNA of the CDR3 is TGTGCCAGCAGCTCCGCCAGGGGAAAGGTAGACGAGCAGTACTTC.

The chain recombines TRBV27 with TRBJ2-7; TRBD1 matches 7 bases. Germline V gene sequence: CDR1 MNHEY, CDR2 SMNVEV (reference sequence). The CDR3 is 18 residues long. The ends lost 3 bases at V and 0 bases at J; junction bases unmatched: 14. The CDR3 here is CASSLRTGGSRGSYEQYF. As DNA, the CDR3 is TGTGCCAGCAGTTTGCGGACAGGAGGCTCTAGAGGCTCCTACGAGCAGTACTTC.

The chain links TRBV19 to TRBJ1-1; D unresolved. CDR3 length: 16 residues. Trimming cost V 1 base and J 3 bases, with 15 bases left between them. Looked up from germline, CDR1 is LNHDA and CDR2 is SQIVND (reference sequence). The DNA of the CDR3 is TGTGCCAGTAGTATAGCGGGGTACAAGCGCGACACTGAAGCTTTCTTT. As protein: CASSIAGYKRDTEAFF.

Of note for this clone: Other DNA sequences in this sample translate to the same CDR3. J is TRBJ1-2 and V is TRBV5-1; no firm D call. Germline V gene sequence: CDR1 SGHRS, CDR2 YFSETQ. Trimming left V 0 bases short and J 1 base short, with 7 bases between. CDR3 length: 14 amino acids. This CDR3 is CASSLGQDNYGYTF. In nucleotides, the CDR3 is TGCGCCAGCAGCTTGGGCCAGGATAACTATGGCTACACCTTC.

J is TRBJ2-1 and V is TRBV12-2; the table calls TRBD2, which could not be checked here. TRBV12-2 is a known pseudogene. CDR3 size: 15 residues. The CDR3 sequence is CASRLECGSYNEQFF. The CDR3 bases are TGTGCAAGTCGCTTAGAGTGCGGGAGCTACAATGAGCAGTTCTTC.

The chain has TRBV2 and TRBJ1-1; D is perhaps TRBD1 (6 bases). This CDR3 spans 13 amino acids. Trimming cost V 6 bases and J 5 bases, with 13 bases left between them. CDR1 and CDR2 (germline): SNHLY, FYNNEI. The CDR3 sequence is CASSSDSGTEAFF. The CDR3 DNA follows: TGTGCCAGCAGCTCGGACAGTGGGACTGAAGCTTTCTTT.

J is TRBJ2-5 and V is TRBV5-1; TRBD1 is a possible D gene (6 bases). Germline lookup yields CDR1 SGHRS and CDR2 YFSETQ. The V gene lost 0 bases and the J gene lost 4 bases, with 10 bases spanning the gap. The CDR3 totals 14 residues. The CDR3 DNA reads TGCGCCAGCAGCTTGGGGGGGACACCAGAGACCCAGTACTTC. Translating gives CASSLGGTPETQYF.

The V call is TRBV12-5, the J call TRBJ1-1; 9 bases agree with TRBD1. Germline V gives CDR1 LGHNT, CDR2 FRNRAP. Losses at the gene ends were 3 bases for V and 0 bases for J; bases not matched to a gene: 2. The CDR3 totals 15 residues. The DNA for the CDR3 is TGTGCTAGTGGTTTCCGGACAGGGGTGAACACTGAAGCTTTCTTT. Translation gives CASGFRTGVNTEAFF.

V is TRBV10-2 and J is TRBJ1-2; D is perhaps TRBD1 (5 bases). The length of the CDR3 is 16 residues. From germline, CDR1 is WSHSY and CDR2 SAAADI. Deletions cut 1 base from V and 6 bases from J, with 18 bases between. CDR3 DNA: TGCGCCAGCAGTGAGTTGGTTTGGCAGGGAAGGGATGGCTACACCTTC. Its translation: CASSELVWQGRDGYTF.

The chain is built from TRBV6-5 and TRBJ2-7; TRBD2 might be the D (5 bases). Germline values: CDR1 MNHEY, CDR2 SVGAGI. Trimming cost V 2 bases and J 0 bases, with 8 bases left between them. The CDR3 contains 14 residues. This CDR3 is CASSYRGVSYEQYF. Here the CDR3 DNA reads TGTGCCAGCAGTTACCGGGGAGTCTCCTACGAGCAGTACTTC.

The V and J genes are TRBV18 and TRBJ1-2; TRBD1 agrees at 11 bases. Germline values: CDR1 KGHSH, CDR2 LQKENI. CDR3 size: 18 residues. The V and J ends lost 5 bases and 1 base, in that order; junction bases with no gene match: 12. CDR3 sequence: CASSRAPGQGGLNYGYTF. Here the CDR3 DNA reads TGTGCCAGCTCAAGAGCACCGGGACAGGGGGGCCTTAACTATGGCTACACCTTC.

This clone was seen only once. The chain recombines TRBV15 with TRBJ2-5; 9 bases match TRBD2. V was pared by 1 base and J by 4 bases, with 7 bases of the junction left unmatched. The CDR3 is 16 residues long. Germline-derived CDR1 and CDR2 are LNHNV and YYDKDF (reference sequence). CDR3 in DNA: TGTGCCACCAGCAGAGCGGGCGGGAGGGCCCCAGAGACCCAGTACTTC. It encodes CATSRAGGRAPETQYF.

The rearrangement uses TRBV30 and TRBJ2-7; 10 nucleotides line up with TRBD1. Germline CDR1 GTSNPN, CDR2 SVGIG (reference sequence). With V trimmed by 3 bases and J by 2 bases, 7 bases remained unmatched. CDR3 size: 15 residues. Here the CDR3 reads CAWSNGQGEAYEQYF. The CDR3, as DNA: TGTGCCTGGAGCAATGGACAGGGGGAGGCCTACGAGCAGTACTTC.

The V call is TRBV5-6, the J call TRBJ1-1; D is perhaps TRBD1 (5 bases). The V gene lost 0 bases and the J gene lost 1 base, with 7 bases spanning the gap. CDR3 length: 14 amino acids. Germline CDR1 and CDR2: SGHDT and YYEEEE. In DNA form, the CDR3 reads TGTGCCAGCAGCTTGGTGGGGGGGAACACTGAAGCTTTCTTT. Its protein is CASSLVGGNTEAFF.

The chain joins TRBV21-1 to TRBJ2-7; TRBD1, the table's D call, was not compared with the DNA. TRBV21-1 is reported as a pseudogene. The CDR3 contains 15 residues. The CDR3 nucleotides read TGTGCCAGCACCACGGGACAGGGGGCTTCGTACGAGCAGTACTTC. It specifies CASTTGQGASYEQYF.

The rearrangement links TRBV6-4 to TRBJ1-2; 7 bases are shared with TRBD1. Germline values: CDR1 MRHNA, CDR2 SNTAGT. Unmatched junction bases numbered 7, after V lost 3 bases and J lost 6 bases. The CDR3 contains 14 residues. The CDR3 region has the DNA TGTGCCAGCAGTGATGGGTCAGGGGGTAATGGCTACACCTTC. Amino acid sequence: CASSDGSGGNGYTF.

The chain links TRBV5-6 to TRBJ1-3; D gene ambiguous. V was cut by 4 bases and J by 0 bases, with 14 bases left in between. Germline V gene lookup returns CDR1 SGHDT and CDR2 YYEEEE. The CDR3 totals 16 residues. This CDR3 is CASSLVDIHSGNTIYF. CDR3 DNA: TGTGCCAGCAGCCTGGTCGACATTCACTCTGGAAACACCATATATTTT.

The genes are TRBV6-5 and TRBJ1-1, with D unclear. This CDR3 comprises 11 residues. Deletions cut 6 bases from V and 5 bases from J, with 7 bases between. Germline CDR1 and CDR2: MNHEY and SVGAGI. CDR3 sequence (DNA): TGTGCCAGCAGGATCGGGACTGAAGCTTTCTTT. Translation: CASRIGTEAFF.

The chain uses TRBV4-2 and TRBJ1-3; no clear D. CDR3 size: 15 residues. Trimming took off 1 base at V and 1 base at J, with 8 bases between the two ends. The germline V gene encodes CDR1 LGHNA and CDR2 YNFKEQ. CDR3 in DNA: TGTGCCAGCAGCCAAGCCGAGCCTTCTGGAAACACCATATATTTT. Translation gives CASSQAEPSGNTIYF.

This sequence joins TRBV27 and TRBJ2-7; D gene ambiguous. CDR1 MNHEY and CDR2 SMNVEV come from the germline V gene (reference sequence). V lost 3 bases and J lost 2, with 14 bases in between. This CDR3 contains 15 residues. The CDR3 loop reads CASSLFINSPYEQYF. CDR3 coding DNA: TGTGCCAGCAGTTTGTTTATCAACTCTCCCTACGAGCAGTACTTC.

V gene TRBV19 combines with J gene TRBJ2-7, with 10 bases that match TRBD1. CDR3 length: 15 amino acids. V lost 5 bases, J lost 1 base, and 5 bases stayed unmatched. CDR1 and CDR2 (germline): LNHDA, SQIVND (reference sequence). The CDR3 sequence: CASSGRDRGSYEQYF. In DNA, the CDR3 is TGTGCCAGTAGTGGCCGGGACAGGGGATCCTACGAGCAGTACTTC.

In its sample, this clone was seen a few times. The chain's CDR3 is CASSLRSGGGTDTQYF. Written as DNA, the CDR3 is TGTGCCAGCAGCTTAAGAAGCGGGGGAGGCACAGATACGCAGTATTTT. The chain combines TRBV11-2 with TRBJ2-3; 8 positions agree with TRBD2. The trim removed 2 bases at V and 1 base at J, leaving 5 bases unmatched. The germline gives CDR1 SGHAT, CDR2 FQNNGV. The CDR3 extends over 16 amino acids. Full variable domain (remainder filled in from reference TRBV11-2 and TRBJ2-3): EAGVAQSPRYKIIEKRQSVAFWCNPISGHATLYWYQQILGQGPKLLIQFQNNGVVDDSQLPKDRFSAERLKGVDSTLKIQPAKLEDSAVYLCASSLRSGGGTDTQYFGPGTRLTVL.